This note documents a single T cell receptor (beta chain) sequence. This sample was taken from a study of technical replicates of blood from several donors. TCRdb's table, derived via immunoSEQ multiplex PCR, lists solely in-frame clones and lacks some. The sample contains 65,000 to 90,000 clones, roughly 90% of which appear only once. The germline CDR1 and CDR2 sequences are SGHRS and YFSETQ. CDR3 length equals 19 residues. Losses at the gene ends were 4 bases for V and 0 bases for J; bases not matched to a gene: 18. The genes are TRBV5-1 and TRBJ2-7; TRBD1 matches 8 bases. This TCR was recovered from a human donor in good health. Some clones in this sample may be carry-over from other donors' samples. The sample comprised PBMCs. In DNA, the CDR3 is TGCGCCAGCAGCCGAGGGGCCAGGGGGCCAGGGGGGAGCTCCTACGAGCAGTACTTC. It yields the protein CASSRGARGPGGSSYEQYF.